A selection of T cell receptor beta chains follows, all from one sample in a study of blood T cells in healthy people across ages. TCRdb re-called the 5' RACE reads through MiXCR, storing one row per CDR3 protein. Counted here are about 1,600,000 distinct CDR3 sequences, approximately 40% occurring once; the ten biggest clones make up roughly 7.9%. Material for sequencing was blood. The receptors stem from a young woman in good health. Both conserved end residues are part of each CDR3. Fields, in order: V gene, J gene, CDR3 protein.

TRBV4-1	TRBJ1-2	CASSQDRQRGGHGYTF
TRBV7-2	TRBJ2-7	CASSFRPGEVGYEQYF
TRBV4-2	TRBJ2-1	CASSQGYGISYNEQFF
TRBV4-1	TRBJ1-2	CASSPDRGPVYGYTF
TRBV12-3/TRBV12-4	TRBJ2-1	CASNTGRYNEQFF
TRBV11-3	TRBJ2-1	CASSFASGNPYNEQFF
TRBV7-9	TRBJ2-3	CASSPREAPSTDTQYF
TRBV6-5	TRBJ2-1	CATNQGGEQFF
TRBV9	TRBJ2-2	CASSVVGGTVYPTGELFF
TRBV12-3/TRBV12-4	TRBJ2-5	CASSGIPSWGNERETQYF
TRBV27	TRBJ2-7	CASRGLASYEQYF
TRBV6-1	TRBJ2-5	CASTSLGRGDEQYF
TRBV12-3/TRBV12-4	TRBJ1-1	CVSSLRVGQGTRAFF
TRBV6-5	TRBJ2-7	CASIRGQGAYEQYF
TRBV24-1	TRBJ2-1	CATSDPDSGYNEQFF
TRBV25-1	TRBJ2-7	CASSGKVSYEQYF
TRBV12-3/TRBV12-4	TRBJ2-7	CACSPWTGDYEQYF
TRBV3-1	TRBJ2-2	CASSQRPAGDTGELFF
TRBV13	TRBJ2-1	CASSLGLNSYNEQFF
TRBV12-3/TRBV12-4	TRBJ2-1	CASSPRGDAPYNEQFF
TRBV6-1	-	CASSEPSGHHEQYF
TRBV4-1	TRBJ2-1	CASSQPRRGASYNEQFF
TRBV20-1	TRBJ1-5	CSARAIYQPQHF
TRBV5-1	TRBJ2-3	CASSWRQGADDTQYF
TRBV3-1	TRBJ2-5	CASSPPGTSVATQYF
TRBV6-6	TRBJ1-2	CASRRPGQRNGYTF
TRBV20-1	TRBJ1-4	CSARDPGSANEKLFF
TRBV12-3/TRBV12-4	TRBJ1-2	CASSHGTGGGGYTF
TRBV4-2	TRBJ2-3	CASRPTGGDTQYF
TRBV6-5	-	CASSYDRGRYEQYF
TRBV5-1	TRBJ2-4	CASSHEGGTAKNIQYF
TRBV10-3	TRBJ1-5	CAIREGNNQPQHF
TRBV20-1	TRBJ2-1	CSAGSRLAGNEQFF
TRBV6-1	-	CASRVERGGRDENIQYF
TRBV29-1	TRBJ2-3	CTSNGGGTDTQYF
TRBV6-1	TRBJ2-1	CASRWWASGSSYNEQFF
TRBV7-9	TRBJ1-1	CASGTREGQDEAFF
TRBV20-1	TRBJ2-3	CSANPSIAGWADMQYF